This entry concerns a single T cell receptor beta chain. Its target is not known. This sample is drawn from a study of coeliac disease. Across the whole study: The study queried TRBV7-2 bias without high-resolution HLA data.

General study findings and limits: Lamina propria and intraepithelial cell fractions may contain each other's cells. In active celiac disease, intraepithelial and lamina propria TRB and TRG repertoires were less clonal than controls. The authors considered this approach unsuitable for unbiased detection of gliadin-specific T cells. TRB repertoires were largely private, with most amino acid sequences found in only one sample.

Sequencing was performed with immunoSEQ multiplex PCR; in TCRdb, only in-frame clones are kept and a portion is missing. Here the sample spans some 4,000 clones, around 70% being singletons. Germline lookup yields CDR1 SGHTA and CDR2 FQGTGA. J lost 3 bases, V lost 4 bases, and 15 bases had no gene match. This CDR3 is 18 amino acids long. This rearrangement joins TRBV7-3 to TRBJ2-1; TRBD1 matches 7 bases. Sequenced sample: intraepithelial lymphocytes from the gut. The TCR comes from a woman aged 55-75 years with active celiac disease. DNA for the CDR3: TGTGCCAGCAGCTCCACAGGGGTCTTTGGACAGATCTACAATGAGCAGTTCTTC. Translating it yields CASSSTGVFGQIYNEQFF.